This entry lists 8 T cell receptor beta chains sequenced from one sample in a study of blood T cell repertoires in COVID-19. Only in-frame clones appear in the TCRdb table, and some are missing; sequencing was by immunoSEQ multiplex PCR. The profile shows over 45,000 clones, just over 85% of them singletons. Material: peripheral blood. The receptors were sampled from a woman of 80 years or more with acute or convalescent COVID-19.

This sequence joins TRBV5-5 and TRBJ2-2; weak D call: TRBD1 (6 bases). The CDR3 spans 14 residues. Germline values: CDR1 SGHKS, CDR2 YYEKEE (reference sequence). The V gene lost 3 bases and the J gene lost 4 bases, with 10 bases spanning the gap. The CDR3: CASSWTESTGELFF. DNA of the CDR3: TGTGCCAGCAGCTGGACAGAGTCCACCGGGGAGCTGTTTTTT.

The J gene is TRBJ2-5, the V gene TRBV6-5, with a weak D call TRBD2 (6 bases). V lost 7 bases to trimming and J lost 3 bases, with 15 bases between them. The V gene's germline CDR1 is MNHEY and CDR2 SVGAGI. The CDR3 covers 14 residues. CDR3 nucleotides: TGTGCCAGCACACTCCAGTGGGGGGAAGAGACCCAGTACTTC. Its translation: CASTLQWGEETQYF.

This clone occurred a few times. The J gene is TRBJ1-5, the V gene TRBV28; a possible D gene is TRBD1 (6 bases). Trimming left V 4 bases short and J 3 bases short, with 13 bases between. The CDR3 is 15 residues long. The germline V gene encodes CDR1 MDHEN and CDR2 SYDVKM. The CDR3 nucleotides are TGTGCCAGCAGTTCCCCTACAGGGTACAATCAGCCCCAGCATTTT. Residues: CASSSPTGYNQPQHF.

This clone was observed once. The chain is built from TRBV27 and TRBJ2-7; a weak D match, TRBD2 (6 bases). CDR3 length: 14 residues. The germline CDR1 and CDR2 sequences are MNHEY and SMNVEV (reference sequence). With 1 base removed from V and 2 bases from J, the gap between germline ends came to 9 bases. The CDR3 is CASSLLRGPYEQYF. CDR3 DNA: TGTGCCAGCAGTTTATTGCGGGGACCCTACGAGCAGTACTTC.

The CDR3 DNA sequence: TGCGCCAGCAGCAGGGGTCAACAAGAGACCCAGTACTTC. Its translation: CASSRGQQETQYF. The chain carries TRBV5-1 and TRBJ2-5; possibly TRBD1 for D (5 bases). Germline V lookup: CDR1 SGHRS, CDR2 YFSETQ. The CDR3 extends over 13 amino acids. Trimming removed 4 bases at V and 2 bases at J, with 9 bases between.

The chain has TRBV7-2 and TRBJ2-1; 7 bases match TRBD1. Per germline, CDR1 SGHTA and CDR2 FQGNSA. The CDR3 covers 16 residues. After removal of 5 bases from V and 6 bases from J, the junction contained 13 bases not matched to a gene. The CDR3 here is CASSPTGQAAGNEQFF. The DNA of the CDR3 is TGTGCCAGCAGCCCCACCGGACAGGCGGCAGGCAATGAGCAGTTCTTC.

The rearrangement uses TRBV7-2 and TRBJ2-7, with D possibly matching TRBD1 (5 bases). V dropped 2 bases and J dropped 0 bases, with 8 bases sitting between them. CDR1 and CDR2 (germline): SGHTA, FQGNSA. This CDR3 spans 14 amino acids. CDR3 bases: TGTGCCAGCAGCTTAAACAGGTACTCCTACGAGCAGTACTTC. Amino acid sequence: CASSLNRYSYEQYF.

This chain connects TRBV4-2 to TRBJ2-6; D gene uncertain. The length of the CDR3 is 18 residues. Germline values: CDR1 LGHNA, CDR2 YNFKEQ. V shed 3 bases and J shed 0 bases, with 15 bases lying between them. The CDR3 DNA follows: TGTGCCAGCAGCCAGAGATGGGCTCCTGGCTCTGGGGCCAACGTCCTGACTTTC. It specifies CASSQRWAPGSGANVLTF.